This T cell receptor (beta chain) was observed in a study of blood T cell repertoires in COVID-19. V shed 0 bases and J shed 6 bases, with 6 bases lying between them. This CDR3 comprises 12 residues. Germline assignment: CDR1 SGHRS and CDR2 YFSETQ. This clone was seen only once. Profiled with immunoSEQ multiplex PCR; TCRdb holds only in-frame clones, not every one. Among 50,000 to 80,000 clones listed, approximately 90% were seen once. The clonotype comes from a woman aged 40 to 50 who had recovered from COVID-19. The sequenced material came from PBMCs or T cells enriched from blood (not recorded which). The V and J genes are TRBV5-1 and TRBJ1-1, with no clear D. CDR3 DNA sequence: TGCGCCAGCAGCTTGGGAGGGCCTGAAGCTTTCTTT. Amino acid sequence: CASSLGGPEAFF.